This T cell receptor beta chain was captured by sequencing in a study of control samples from healthy donors and cancer patients. TCRdb keeps only in-frame clones here, not all; method: immunoSEQ multiplex PCR. The sample contains 70,000 to 90,000 clones, over 85% of which appear only once. Sequencing was done on a sample of PBMCs. The origin of this receptor is a woman aged 55-69 years with head and neck cancer.

CDR3 region: CATEKGGSTSYNEQFF. DNA of the CDR3: TGTGCCACCGAAAAGGGGGGATCGACCTCCTACAATGAGCAGTTCTTC. This chain links TRBV10-3 with TRBJ2-1; D tentatively fits TRBD1 or TRBD2 (6 bases each). The CDR3 has 16 residues. The germline CDR1 and CDR2 sequences are ENHRY and SYGVKD. The V end was cut by 10 bases, the J end by 0 bases, with 19 bases between.